This T cell receptor (beta chain) was obtained from a study of T cell repertoires and Cas9 in healthy adults. About the research overall: SpCas9-reactive CD4 and CD8 T cells were characterized for potency, cytotoxicity and lineage. Whole-study findings and limits: SpCas9-reactive effector T cells were reportedly restrained in vitro by SpCas9-reactive regulatory T cells.

Sequencing was performed with immunoSEQ multiplex PCR; in TCRdb, only in-frame clones are kept and a portion is missing. The sample holds approximately 23,000 clones, 91% seen once. In germline, CDR1 is MNHEY, CDR2 SVGAGI. V was clipped by 5 bases and J by 9 bases, with 14 bases between them. The CDR3 loop spans 13 amino acids. Turning to this clone: Its antigen is as yet unknown.

The chain has TRBV6-5 and TRBJ1-5, with a weak D call TRBD1 (6 bases). The sequenced sample was CD4+ effector T cells (CD127+, CD25-, CD137-, CD154-) from PBMCs; culture status not recorded. This clonotype originated in a human donor in good health. DNA for the CDR3: TGTGCCAGCAGTGAAAACAGGGACCCGCCCCAGCATTTT. Translation: CASSENRDPPQHF.